This is a list of T cell receptor beta chains from one sample in a study of cytomegalovirus exposure and HLA in healthy donors. Here immunoSEQ multiplex PCR was the method, and the copy in TCRdb shows in-frame clones only, minus some. Among about 120,000 clones, around 73% were seen once, and the ten largest hold approximately 1.4%. Sequencing was performed on PBMCs. Source of these receptors: a female donor in good health and CMV-seronegative. CDR3s include the opening cysteine and the closing phenylalanine or tryptophan. Each record gives: clone size, D gene, J gene, V gene, CDR3 DNA, CDR3 protein. The D gene is left open where the match is weak. Expanded clones are given a class, and other clones once, few, many or no size at all.

. | . | TRBJ1-3 | TRBV5-1 | TGCGCCAGCAGCACTGGTGGCTCTGGAAACACCATATATTTT | CASSTGGSGNTIYF
. | . | TRBJ2-7 | TRBV5-1 | TGCGCCAGCAGCTTAATCGACAACCTCTCCTACGAGCAGTACTTC | CASSLIDNLSYEQYF
. | . | TRBJ2-2 | TRBV29-1 | TGCAGCGTGGCCGGGAGATACCCCGGGGAGCTGTTTTTT | CSVAGRYPGELFF
. | TRBD2 | TRBJ2-1 | TRBV9 | TGTGCCAGCAGCGTAGGGTCCGGGACTAGCGGGAGTAGGGCCTACAATGAGCAGTTCTTC | CASSVGSGTSGSRAYNEQFF
once | TRBD1 | TRBJ2-5 | TRBV5-6 | TGTGCCAGCAGAGCCGGGACAGGCCTAGAGACCCAGTACTTC | CASRAGTGLETQYF
. | TRBD2 | TRBJ2-1 | TRBV30 | TGTGCCTGGAAGGAGCTAGCGGGTCTCAATGAGCAGTTCTTC | CAWKELAGLNEQFF
. | . | TRBJ2-1 | TRBV6-1 | TGTGCCAGCAGTGAAGCGCTGCGCTACAATGAGCAGTTCTTC | CASSEALRYNEQFF
. | TRBD1 | TRBJ1-2 | TRBV4-1 | TGCGCCAGCAGCCAACGGACAGGGGGATATGGCTACACCTTC | CASSQRTGGYGYTF
. | TRBD2 | TRBJ2-2 | TRBV4-2 | TGTGCCAGCAGACCTAGCGGTTCAGACACCGGGGAGCTGTTTTTT | CASRPSGSDTGELFF
. | . | TRBJ1-2 | TRBV2 | TGTGCCAGCATTCCGGAAGGGGGGGTCTATGGCTACACCTTC | CASIPEGGVYGYTF
. | TRBD1 | TRBJ2-5 | TRBV7-3 | TGTGCCAGCAGCCGCGGGACAGGGGAGACCCAGTACTTC | CASSRGTGETQYF
few | TRBD1 | TRBJ1-1 | TRBV5-1 | TGCGCCAGCAGCTCCGGTTACAGGGGGGGGACTGAAGCTTTCTTT | CASSSGYRGGTEAFF
. | TRBD1 | TRBJ2-3 | TRBV29-1 | TGCAGCGTTGGGTGGGACAGGGCCAGAGATACGCAGTATTTT | CSVGWDRARDTQYF
. | . | TRBJ2-7 | TRBV4-2 | TGTGCCAGCAGCCAAGATGAACAGCACTCCTACGAGCAGTACTTC | CASSQDEQHSYEQYF
. | TRBD1 | TRBJ2-7 | TRBV29-1 | TGCAGCGTTGAAGATGGGGACAGGGGACAGGAGTACTTC | CSVEDGDRGQEYF
. | . | TRBJ2-2 | TRBV9 | TGTGCCAGCAGCCCTTGGGGCGGAAACACCGGGGAGCTGTTTTTT | CASSPWGGNTGELFF